Listed here are 23 T cell receptor beta chains from one sample, sequenced in a study of cytomegalovirus exposure and HLA in healthy donors. Researchers ran the PCR with 60 Vbeta and 13 Jbeta primers. Data came from immunoSEQ multiplex PCR; TCRdb stores just in-frame clones and leaves some out. This sample carries a few hundred thousand clones, over 90% of them seen once, and the ten largest clones take 1.5% to 2%. The sequenced sample was PBMCs. Receptors originate from a girl aged 2 to 9 in good health and CMV-seronegative.

The rearrangement uses TRBV29-1 and TRBJ1-4; D is perhaps TRBD1 (6 bases). The CDR3 is made up of 13 amino acids. Trimming left V 6 bases short and J 5 bases short, with 13 bases between. Germline assignment: CDR1 SQVTM and CDR2 ANQGSEA. In DNA, the CDR3 is TGCAGCGTCTCAGGGGCGGTGAATGAAAAACTGTTTTTT. Protein sequence: CSVSGAVNEKLFF.

The J gene is TRBJ2-1, the V gene TRBV5-3; TRBD2 matches 7 bases. TRBV5-3 is treated as an ORF (open reading frame) with a function not yet certain. With V trimmed by 8 bases and J by 0 bases, 14 bases remained unmatched. This CDR3 contains 17 residues. CDR3 loop: CASLTGREPNSYNEQFF. CDR3 nucleotide sequence: TGTGCCAGCCTAACCGGGCGGGAGCCAAACTCCTACAATGAGCAGTTCTTC.

The rearrangement uses TRBV5-6 and TRBJ2-2; 10 nucleotides line up with TRBD1. The CDR3 has 15 residues. Germline CDR1 SGHDT, CDR2 YYEEEE. V trimming: 4 bases; J trimming: 5 bases; junction bases outside the gene matches: 5. The CDR3 DNA reads TGTGCCAGCAGCCTCCGGGACAGGGGTACCGGGGAGCTGTTTTTT. This sequence encodes CASSLRDRGTGELFF.

A single count supports this clone. A read error may produce the germline difference seen at one junction end. The chain links TRBV5-4 to TRBJ2-1; 7 bases are a match to TRBD2. Germline CDR1 and CDR2: SGHNT and YYREEE (reference sequence). There are 12 residues in the CDR3. The CDR3 spells CASSGARLAIVF. The CDR3 DNA reads TGTGCCAGCAGCGGCGCTAGACTAGCTATCGTCTTC. Drawing the rest from reference TRBV5-4 and TRBJ2-1, the complete variable domain is ETGVTQSPTHLIKTRGQQVTLRCSSQSGHNTVSWYQQALGQGPQFIFQYYREEENGRGNFPPRFSGLQFPNYSSELNVNALELDDSALYLCASSGARLAIVFGPGTRLTVL.

The genes are TRBV5-6 and TRBJ2-3; possible D gene TRBD2, 6 bases. Deletions cut 6 bases from V and 3 bases from J, with 14 bases between. The CDR3 contains 14 residues. Germline loops: CDR1 SGHDT, CDR2 YYEEEE. CDR3 sequence: CASTARGVTDTQYF. In DNA form, the CDR3 reads TGTGCCAGCACCGCCCGCGGGGTAACAGATACGCAGTATTTT. Looking up the rest from reference TRBV5-6 and TRBJ2-3 gives the full variable domain: DAGVTQSPTHLIKTRGQQVTLRCSPKSGHDTVSWYQQALGQGPQFIFQYYEEEERQRGNFPDRFSGHQFPNYSSELNVNALLLGDSALYLCASTARGVTDTQYFGPGTRLTVL.

J is TRBJ2-7 and V is TRBV5-1, with 8 bases lining up with TRBD1. Looked up from germline, CDR1 is SGHRS and CDR2 is YFSETQ. V shed 4 bases and J 4 bases; nucleotides not matched to a gene: 10. The CDR3 has 15 amino acids. The DNA of the CDR3 is TGCGCCAGCAGCCTCTGGCAGGGGGCGGGGTACGAGCAGTACTTC. Encoded protein: CASSLWQGAGYEQYF.

The gene calls are TRBV6-6 and TRBJ2-3; 8 bases align to TRBD2. Germline loops: CDR1 MNHNY, CDR2 SVGAGI (reference sequence). The V gene end was trimmed by 2 bases and the J gene end by 2 bases; junction bases not matched to a gene: 3. This CDR3 comprises 15 residues. The CDR3 DNA is TGTGCCAGCAGTTACGGAGCGGGGGCCACAGATACGCAGTATTTT. Protein: CASSYGAGATDTQYF.

The J gene is TRBJ1-1, the V gene TRBV25-1; TRBD1 matches 9 bases. The V segment lost 8 bases and the J segment 9 bases; nucleotides outside the gene matches: 10. The CDR3 is 13 amino acids. Germline V gene data show CDR1 as MGHDK and CDR2 as SYGVNS. CDR3 DNA sequence: TGTGCCAGCGGTCGGGGACAGGGCTACAAAGCTTTCTTT. Protein sequence: CASGRGQGYKAFF.

CDR3 protein: CASSLGVLAGYNEQFF. The CDR3 DNA sequence: TGTGCCAGCAGCTTAGGGGTCCTAGCGGGCTACAATGAGCAGTTCTTC. V usage is TRBV11-2 and J usage is TRBJ2-1, with 8 bases matching TRBD2. The CDR3 contains 16 residues. Germline V gene sequence: CDR1 SGHAT, CDR2 FQNNGV. The V gene end was trimmed by 1 base and the J gene end by 3 bases; junction bases not matched to a gene: 5.

The CDR3 DNA sequence: TGTGCCAGCAGCTTACGGACAGGGATGGGCAATCAGCCCCAGCATTTT. Amino acid sequence: CASSLRTGMGNQPQHF. The V and J genes are TRBV5-6 and TRBJ1-5; 8 nucleotides line up with TRBD1. V lost 2 bases and J lost 2; bases outside the gene matches: 6. The CDR3 totals 16 residues. Germline CDR1 SGHDT, CDR2 YYEEEE.

The chain is built from TRBV6-1 and TRBJ1-2, with 8 bases lining up with TRBD1. The CDR3 extends over 12 amino acids. Germline loops: CDR1 MNHNS, CDR2 SASEGT. Germline trimming cut 8 bases from V and 8 bases from J; bases unmatched to any gene: 7. The CDR3 sequence: CASEGAGGGYTF. CDR3 nucleotides: TGTGCCAGCGAGGGGGCAGGGGGCGGCTACACCTTC.

The J gene is TRBJ2-7, the V gene TRBV15, with 7 bases that match TRBD2. The germline V gene has CDR1 LNHNV and CDR2 YYDKDF (reference sequence). CDR3 length: 15 residues. J lost 3 bases, V lost 0 bases, and 5 bases had no gene match. The CDR3 loop is CATSRDPGTNYEQYF. The CDR3 bases are TGTGCCACCAGCAGAGACCCCGGGACTAACTACGAGCAGTACTTC.

This clone was picked up a small number of times. This chain connects TRBV6-6 to TRBJ2-7; TRBD2 might be the D (6 bases). The V gene's germline CDR1 is MNHNY and CDR2 SVGAGI (reference sequence). V lost 4 bases to trimming and J lost 3 bases, with 16 bases between them. The CDR3 is 15 amino acids. CDR3 in DNA: TGTGCCAGCAGTTTTTCGGGGACTCTGAGCTACGAGCAGTACTTC. Its protein product is CASSFSGTLSYEQYF.

The rearrangement joins TRBV6-4 to TRBJ2-7, with D possibly being TRBD2 (5 bases). The CDR3 spans 13 residues. From germline, CDR1 is MRHNA and CDR2 SNTAGT. V shed 8 bases and J shed 4 bases, with 15 bases lying between them. CDR3 DNA sequence: TGTGCCAGCGAGAGGTCCAGCGGTTACGAGCAGTACTTC. Its translation is CASERSSGYEQYF.

V is TRBV27 and J is TRBJ2-6; D gene uncertain. Germline CDR1 and CDR2: MNHEY and SMNVEV (reference sequence). The length of the CDR3 is 16 residues. Trimming removed 1 base at V and 0 bases at J, with 7 bases between. CDR3 amino acids: CASSLYRGSGANVLTF. DNA of the CDR3: TGTGCCAGCAGTTTATATCGCGGCTCTGGGGCCAACGTCCTGACTTTC.

Only one count was recorded for this clone. This chain joins TRBV6-5 and TRBJ2-5; 8 bases fit TRBD1. The DNA matches TRBJ2-7 better at its end, which makes the J call doubtful. The germline V gene encodes CDR1 MNHEY and CDR2 SVGAGI. This CDR3 is built from 16 residues. The CDR3 is CASSLTGEIKSYEQYF. The CDR3 bases are TGTGCCAGCAGTTTGACAGGGGAAATCAAATCCTACGAGCAGTACTTC.

This sequence joins TRBV5-8 and TRBJ2-2, with D possibly TRBD1 on 6 matching bases. The CDR3 is 19 amino acids. Germline CDR1 SGHTS, CDR2 YDEGEE. Trimming removed 2 bases at V and 1 base at J, with 21 bases between. The DNA for the CDR3 is TGTGCCAGCAGCTTCATTCCCAAATACTCACAGGGGAACACCGGGGAGCTGTTTTTT. Protein: CASSFIPKYSQGNTGELFF. The full variable domain, with the rest looked up from reference TRBV5-8 and TRBJ2-2, is EAGVTQSPTHLIKTRGQQATLRCSPISGHTSVYWYQQALGLGLQFLLWYDEGEERNRGNFPPRFSGRQFPNYSSELNVNALELEDSALYLCASSFIPKYSQGNTGELFFGEGSRLTVL.

CDR3 protein: CASSFWVGDVNEQFF. CDR3 DNA: TGCGCCAGCAGCTTCTGGGTGGGCGACGTCAATGAGCAGTTCTTC. This chain links TRBV5-1 with TRBJ2-1; D ambiguous. The CDR3 runs 15 residues. V lost 2 bases, J lost 6 bases, and 15 bases lay in between. Germline V gives CDR1 SGHRS, CDR2 YFSETQ.

The V gene is TRBV6-5, the J gene TRBJ2-7; D unresolved. V was clipped by 6 bases and J by 4 bases, with 16 bases between them. Germline V gene data show CDR1 as MNHEY and CDR2 as SVGAGI. This CDR3 has 14 amino acids. In DNA form, the CDR3 reads TGTGCCAGCAGCCCAGTCCCGACTTATTACGAGCAGTACTTC. It translates to CASSPVPTYYEQYF.

V and J are TRBV7-8 and TRBJ1-2; TRBD1 agrees at 9 bases. The germline V gene has CDR1 SGHVS and CDR2 FQNEAQ. V lost 5 bases, J lost 5 bases, and 6 bases stayed unmatched. The CDR3 length is 14 residues. This CDR3 is CASSERDREYGYTF. CDR3 bases: TGTGCCAGCAGCGAGAGGGACAGGGAATATGGCTACACCTTC.

By share, this clone counts as medium-sized. The rearrangement joins TRBV5-4 to TRBJ1-4, with 11 positions matching TRBD1. The CDR3 totals 17 residues. Per the germline V gene, CDR1 is SGHNT and CDR2 is YYREEE (reference sequence). Trimming at V came to 1 base and at J to 0 bases, leaving 2 bases not matched to a gene. As DNA, the CDR3 is TGTGCCAGCAGCTTGTTGGGACAGGGGGCAACTAATGAAAAACTGTTTTTT. Translating gives CASSLLGQGATNEKLFF.

The chain has TRBV9 and TRBJ1-1; 8 positions match TRBD1. Per the germline V gene, CDR1 is SGDLS and CDR2 is YYNGEE. The trim removed 0 bases at V and 6 bases at J, leaving 1 base unmatched. The CDR3 spans 13 residues. The CDR3 reads CASSVGTGPEAFF. CDR3 sequence (DNA): TGTGCCAGCAGCGTAGGGACAGGGCCTGAAGCTTTCTTT.

This sequence joins TRBV27 and TRBJ2-7; 7 nucleotides align to TRBD1. Germline CDR1 and CDR2: MNHEY and SMNVEV (reference sequence). CDR3 size: 16 residues. V lost 4 bases and J lost 3; bases outside the gene matches: 12. DNA of the CDR3: TGTGCCAGCAGTTGGAGAGGGGGCGCTTCTGTCTACGAGCAGTACTTC. It codes for CASSWRGGASVYEQYF.